This record looks at one T cell receptor (beta chain) sequence and its context. This CDR3 is built from 15 residues. Trimming at V came to 1 base and at J to 5 bases, leaving 5 bases not matched to a gene. The germline V gene has CDR1 SGHTA and CDR2 FQGNSA. In the authors' workflow: Nucleated cell counts were estimated from reference gene primer amplification. Produced via immunoSEQ multiplex PCR; TCRdb's table is partial and in-frame only. V and J calls and clone size are copied from that table; D and trimming were computed from the DNA. The table lists 150,000 to 250,000 clones, roughly 79% of them singletons. This sample stems from a study of blood T cell repertoires in COVID-19. The wider study: Material from acute and convalescent COVID-19 was sourced from the United States, Italy and Spain. PBMCs, B-cell-depleted T cells, or T cells were the source of the cDNA or gDNA that made up the material.

The clonotype was recovered from a human donor with acute or convalescent COVID-19. The donor label of this sample is uncertain. The gene calls are TRBV7-2 and TRBJ2-1; 7 bases match TRBD2. Sample: peripheral blood. The DNA for the CDR3 is TGTGCCAGCAGCTTAGAGACTAGCACTCACAATGAGCAGTTCTTC. It translates to CASSLETSTHNEQFF.